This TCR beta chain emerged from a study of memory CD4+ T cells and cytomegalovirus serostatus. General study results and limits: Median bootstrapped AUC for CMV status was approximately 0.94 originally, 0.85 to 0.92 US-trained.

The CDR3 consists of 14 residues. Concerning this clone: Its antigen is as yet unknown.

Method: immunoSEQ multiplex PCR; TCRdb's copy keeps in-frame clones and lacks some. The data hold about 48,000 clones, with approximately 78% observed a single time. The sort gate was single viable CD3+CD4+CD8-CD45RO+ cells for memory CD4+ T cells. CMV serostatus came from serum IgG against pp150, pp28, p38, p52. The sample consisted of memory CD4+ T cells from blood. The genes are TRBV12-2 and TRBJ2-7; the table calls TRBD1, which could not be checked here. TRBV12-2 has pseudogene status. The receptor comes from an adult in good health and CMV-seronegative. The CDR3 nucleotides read TGTGCAAGTCGCGGGCCGGGACAGATATACGAGCAGTACTTC. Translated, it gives CASRGPGQIYEQYF.